This T cell receptor (beta chain) originates from a study of blood T cell repertoires in COVID-19. About the research overall: Researchers got acute and convalescent COVID-19 samples from the United States, Italy and Spain. T cells, B-cell-depleted T cells, or PBMCs supplied cDNA or gDNA.

In the original analysis: Counts of nucleated cells, estimated from reference gene primer amplification, were obtained. Sequencing was performed with immunoSEQ multiplex PCR; in TCRdb, only in-frame clones are kept and a portion is missing. V and J calls and clone size are as listed in that table; D and trimming were resolved from the DNA. Among some 150,000 clones, about four fifths were seen once, and the ten largest hold roughly 1.5%. There are a few counts of this clone. The CDR3 has 17 amino acids. Germline V gene sequence: CDR1 SGHDN, CDR2 FVKESK. Germline trimming cut 1 base from V and 6 bases from J; bases unmatched to any gene: 6.

The J gene is TRBJ2-2, the V gene TRBV14, with 12 bases that match TRBD2. Sample: peripheral blood. The source of this sequence is a human donor in a cohort sampled during active COVID-19. As DNA, the CDR3 is TGTGCCAGCAGCCAAGTCTCTAGCGGGAGGGCCGCCGGGGAGCTGTTTTTT. Residues: CASSQVSSGRAAGELFF.